A single sample gave rise to the 22 T cell receptor beta chains below, sequenced in a study of CD8 T cells in Susac syndrome. RNA totalling about 0.5 to 1 ug underwent reverse transcription with random hexamers. TCRdb re-called the immunoSEQ multiplex PCR reads through MiXCR, storing one row per CDR3 protein. The data hold 100,000 to 150,000 distinct CDR3 sequences, with 96% observed a single time. Material for sequencing was CD4+ T cells from PBMCs. The source is a human donor with Susac syndrome.

CDR3 region: CASSQSARLAKNIQYF. The CDR3 nucleotides are TGCGCCAGCAGTCAATCGGCCCGACTAGCCAAAAACATTCAGTACTTC. The chain links TRBV23-1 to TRBJ2-4; no firm D call. TRBV23-1 is sorted into the ORF group, with uncertain function. The CDR3 spans 16 residues. Trimming stripped 0 bases from V and 0 bases from J, with 9 bases between.

This chain joins TRBV3-1 and TRBJ2-1; 14 bases match TRBD2. The germline gives CDR1 LGHDT, CDR2 YNNKEL (reference sequence). The J segment lost 9 bases and the V segment lost 1 base, leaving 2 bases of the junction unmatched. The CDR3 runs 15 residues. The CDR3 protein is CASSQVGTSGSEQFF. CDR3 sequence (DNA): TGTGCCAGCAGCCAAGTTGGGACTAGCGGGAGTGAGCAGTTCTTC.

This rearrangement joins TRBV24-1 to TRBJ1-1, with D tentatively TRBD1 (5 bases). This CDR3 region has 15 residues. In germline, CDR1 is KGHDR, CDR2 SFDVKD. Trimming removed 2 bases at V and 4 bases at J, with 13 bases between. This CDR3 is CATSDSRVGGTEAFF. CDR3 nucleotide sequence: TGTGCCACCAGTGATTCCCGGGTCGGGGGCACTGAAGCTTTCTTT.

This chain uses TRBV12-3 or TRBV12-4 with TRBJ2-1; no clear D. The CDR3 runs 14 residues. V was clipped by 2 bases and J by 7 bases, with 12 bases between them. The CDR3 DNA follows: TGTGCCAGCAGTTTACTGGGCGGAAGGAATGAGCAGTTCTTC. It yields the protein CASSLLGGRNEQFF.

The CDR3 DNA reads TGTGCCAGCAGCCAAAATTACCGGGCCTTTGGAAACACCATATATTTT. Its protein product is CASSQNYRAFGNTIYF. The chain uses TRBV3-1 and TRBJ1-3; D is uncertain. Germline V gene lookup returns CDR1 LGHDT and CDR2 YNNKEL (reference sequence). Between the trimmed V and J ends, which lost 2 bases and 3 bases, there was a span of 14 bases. The CDR3 contains 16 residues.

This chain connects TRBV7-8 to TRBJ2-4, with D perhaps matching TRBD1 (6 bases). This CDR3 comprises 13 residues. Trimming took off 5 bases at V and 10 bases at J, with 15 bases between the two ends. Per germline, CDR1 SGHVS and CDR2 FQNEAQ. The CDR3 reads CASSGSQGTIQYF. CDR3 in DNA: TGTGCCAGCAGCGGATCGCAGGGGACAATTCAGTACTTC.

The CDR3 here is CASSSPGNEQFF. The CDR3 region has the DNA TGTGCCAGCAGTTCCCCGGGCAATGAGCAGTTCTTC. The chain carries TRBV12-3 or TRBV12-4 and TRBJ2-1; D not resolved. Trimming took off 4 bases at V and 6 bases at J, with 7 bases between the two ends. The CDR3 loop spans 12 amino acids.

V and J are TRBV29-1 and TRBJ2-7; D might be TRBD2 (7 bases). Trimming removed 3 bases at V and 3 bases at J, with 24 bases between. CDR1 SQVTM and CDR2 ANQGSEA come from the germline V gene. The CDR3 extends over 17 amino acids. The CDR3 protein is CSVEGATGGRGVYEQYF. The CDR3 DNA reads as TGCAGCGTTGAGGGAGCGACGGGGGGCCGGGGTGTCTACGAGCAGTACTTC.

The chain combines TRBV19 with TRBJ2-1, with D perhaps matching TRBD2 (6 bases). Germline values: CDR1 LNHDA, CDR2 SQIVND (reference sequence). This CDR3 comprises 14 residues. The V end lost 5 bases, the J end lost 2 bases, and 10 bases lay between the germline ends. DNA for the CDR3: TGTGCCAGTAGTGGCGGGATGACCTACAATGAGCAGTTCTTC. Translation gives CASSGGMTYNEQFF.

The V call is TRBV18, the J call TRBJ2-7, with 9 nucleotides matching TRBD1. CDR3 length equals 15 residues. CDR1 is KGHSH and CDR2 is LQKENI in the germline V gene. With V trimmed by 3 bases and J by 4 bases, 7 bases remained unmatched. CDR3 amino acids: CASSPDRGGWYEQYF. CDR3 nucleotide sequence: TGTGCCAGCTCACCGGACAGGGGAGGATGGTACGAGCAGTACTTC.

The V and J genes are TRBV3-1 and TRBJ1-1; a weak D match, TRBD1 (5 bases). Germline V gene data show CDR1 as LGHDT and CDR2 as YNNKEL (reference sequence). Trimming took 2 bases from V and 12 from J, leaving 13 bases between them. The CDR3 contains 12 residues. The chain's CDR3 is CASSQRDLATFF. In DNA form, the CDR3 reads TGTGCCAGCAGCCAACGGGACCTGGCGACTTTCTTT.

This clonotype was recorded only once. V and J are TRBV20-1 and TRBJ2-3, with D perhaps matching TRBD2 (6 bases). The CDR3 length is 13 residues. Germline CDR1 reads DFQATT; CDR2 reads SNEGSKA (reference sequence). CDR3 sequence: CRVAEGGTDTQYF. CDR3 bases: TGCAGGGTAGCGGAAGGAGGCACAGATACGCAGTATTTT.

The V call is TRBV20-1, the J call TRBJ2-5; perhaps TRBD1 as D (7 bases). The CDR3 has 16 residues. CDR1 is DFQATT, CDR2 SNEGSKA, per germline (reference sequence). V gave up 6 bases and J gave up 5 bases, with 25 bases separating them. CDR3 sequence: CSAESSGKSGGETQYF. CDR3 nucleotides: TGCAGTGCGGAATCATCCGGGAAGTCAGGGGGGGAGACCCAGTACTTC.

The J gene is TRBJ2-4, the V gene TRBV12-3 or TRBV12-4; D is undetermined. The CDR3 runs to 13 residues. V lost 6 bases and J 4 bases, leaving 10 bases between the germline ends. The CDR3 sequence is CASSQDLKNIQYF. The CDR3 DNA reads as TGTGCCAGCAGCCAAGACCTAAAAAACATTCAGTACTTC.

V gene TRBV20-1 combines with J gene TRBJ2-7, with 8 bases aligning to TRBD1. CDR3 size: 12 residues. J was trimmed by 9 bases and V by 6 bases; bases with no gene match: 10. Germline assignment: CDR1 DFQATT and CDR2 SNEGSKA (reference sequence). The CDR3 spells CSALDRGIGQYF. The CDR3 DNA sequence: TGCAGTGCCCTCGACAGGGGAATAGGGCAGTACTTC.

This chain links TRBV18 with TRBJ1-1, with D perhaps TRBD1 (5 bases). From germline, CDR1 is KGHSH and CDR2 LQKENI. The CDR3 is 13 amino acids. V gave up 5 bases and J gave up 1 base, with 8 bases separating them. The CDR3 DNA follows: TGTGCCAGCTCATCAACAGGGAACACTGAAGCTTTCTTT. Translated, it gives CASSSTGNTEAFF. Combining the CDR3 with reference TRBV18 and TRBJ1-1 gives the whole variable domain NAGVMQNPRHLVRRRGQEARLRCSPMKGHSHVYWYRQLPEEGLKFMVYLQKENIIDESGMPKERFSAEFPKEGPSILRIQQVVRGDSAAYFCASSSTGNTEAFFGQGTRLTVV.

The rearrangement joins TRBV29-1 to TRBJ1-1; a weak D match, TRBD1 (6 bases). Trimming took off 7 bases at V and 2 bases at J, with 11 bases between the two ends. CDR3 size: 12 residues. Germline CDR1 and CDR2: SQVTM and ANQGSEA. The CDR3 region is CSGSRGNTEAFF. Written as DNA, the CDR3 is TGCAGCGGATCCAGGGGTAACACTGAAGCTTTCTTT.

The CDR3 here is CASSLSGTNGEQYF. The CDR3 nucleotides read TGTGCCAGCAGTTTATCCGGGACTAATGGGGAGCAGTACTTC. The J gene is TRBJ2-7, the V gene TRBV6-2 or TRBV6-3; 7 bases fit TRBD2. With V trimmed by 4 bases and J by 7 bases, 10 bases remained unmatched. The CDR3 covers 14 residues. Germline V gene data show CDR1 as MNHEY and CDR2 as SVGEGT.

V is TRBV5-4 and J is TRBJ2-5; D possibly corresponds to TRBD2 (6 bases). The CDR3 contains 13 residues. Germline V gene data show CDR1 as SGHNT and CDR2 as YYREEE (reference sequence). Trimming cost V 4 bases and J 5 bases, with 12 bases left between them. The CDR3 region is CASSRDSGETQYF. The CDR3 DNA reads as TGTGCCAGCAGCCGGGACTCTGGCGAGACCCAGTACTTC.

The chain carries TRBV2 and TRBJ2-3; 7 bases align to TRBD2. From germline, CDR1 is SNHLY and CDR2 FYNNEI. The CDR3 runs 17 residues. The ends lost 1 base at V and 0 bases at J; junction bases unmatched: 7. CDR3 residues: CASSEGGHSGSTDTQYF. For the CDR3, the DNA is TGTGCCAGCAGTGAAGGGGGCCATAGCGGGAGCACAGATACGCAGTATTTT.

The J gene is TRBJ1-4, the V gene TRBV9, with 7 bases matching TRBD1. From germline, CDR1 is SGDLS and CDR2 YYNGEE. The length of the CDR3 is 15 residues. V lost 3 bases and J lost 8; bases outside the gene matches: 10. DNA for the CDR3: TGTGCCAGCAGCGCCTCGACAGGGCGGATAGAAAAACTGTTTTTT. As protein: CASSASTGRIEKLFF.

The chain is built from TRBV20-1 and TRBJ2-3, with D perhaps TRBD2 (6 bases). This CDR3 comprises 12 residues. Trimming stripped 3 bases from V and 4 bases from J, with 8 bases between. Germline CDR1 reads DFQATT; CDR2 reads SNEGSKA (reference sequence). The chain's CDR3 is CSASSGADTQYF. Written as DNA, the CDR3 is TGCAGTGCTAGTAGCGGAGCAGATACGCAGTATTTT.